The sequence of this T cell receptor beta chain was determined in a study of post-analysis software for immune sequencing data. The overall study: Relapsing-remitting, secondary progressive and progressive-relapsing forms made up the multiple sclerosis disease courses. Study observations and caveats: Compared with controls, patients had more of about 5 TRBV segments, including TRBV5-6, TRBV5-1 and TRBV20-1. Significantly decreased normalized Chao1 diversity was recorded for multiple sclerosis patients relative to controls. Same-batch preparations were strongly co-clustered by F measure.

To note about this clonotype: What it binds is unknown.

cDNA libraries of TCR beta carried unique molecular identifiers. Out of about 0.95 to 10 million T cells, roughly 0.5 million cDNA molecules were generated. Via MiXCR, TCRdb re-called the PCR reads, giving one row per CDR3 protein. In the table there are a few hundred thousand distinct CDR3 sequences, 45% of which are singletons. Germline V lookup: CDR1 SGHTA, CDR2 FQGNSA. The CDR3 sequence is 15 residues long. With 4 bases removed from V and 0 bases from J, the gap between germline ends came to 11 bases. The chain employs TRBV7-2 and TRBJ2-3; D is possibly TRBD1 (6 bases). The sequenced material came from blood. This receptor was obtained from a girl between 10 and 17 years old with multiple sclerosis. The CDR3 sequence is CASSSPGQSTDTQYF. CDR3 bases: TGTGCCAGCAGCTCGCCGGGACAAAGCACAGATACGCAGTATTTT.